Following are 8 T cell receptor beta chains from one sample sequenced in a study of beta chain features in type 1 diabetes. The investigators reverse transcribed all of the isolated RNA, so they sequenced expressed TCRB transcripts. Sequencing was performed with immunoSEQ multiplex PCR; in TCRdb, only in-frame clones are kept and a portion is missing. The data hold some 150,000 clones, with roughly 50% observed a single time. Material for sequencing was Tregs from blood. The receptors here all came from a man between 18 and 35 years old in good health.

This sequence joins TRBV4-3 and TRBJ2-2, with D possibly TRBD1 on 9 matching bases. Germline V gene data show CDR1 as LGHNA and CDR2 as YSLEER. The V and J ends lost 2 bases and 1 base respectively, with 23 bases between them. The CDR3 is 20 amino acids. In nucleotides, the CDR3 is TGCGCCAGCAGCCAAACCGGGACAGGGACTAGTTTTAAGAACACCGGGGAGCTGTTTTTT. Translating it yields CASSQTGTGTSFKNTGELFF.

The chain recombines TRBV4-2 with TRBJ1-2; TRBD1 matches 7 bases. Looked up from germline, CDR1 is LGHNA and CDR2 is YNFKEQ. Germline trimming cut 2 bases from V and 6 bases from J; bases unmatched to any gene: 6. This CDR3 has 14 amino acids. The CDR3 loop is CASSQMTGKNGYTF. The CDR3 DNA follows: TGTGCCAGCAGCCAAATGACAGGGAAAAATGGCTACACCTTC.

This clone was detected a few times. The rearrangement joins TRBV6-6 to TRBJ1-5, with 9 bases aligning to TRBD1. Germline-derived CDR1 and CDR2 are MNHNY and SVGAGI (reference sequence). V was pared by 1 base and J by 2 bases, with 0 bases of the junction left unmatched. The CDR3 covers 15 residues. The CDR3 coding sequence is TGTGCCAGCAGTTACTGGACAGGGGGCAATCAGCCCCAGCATTTT. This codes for CASSYWTGGNQPQHF.

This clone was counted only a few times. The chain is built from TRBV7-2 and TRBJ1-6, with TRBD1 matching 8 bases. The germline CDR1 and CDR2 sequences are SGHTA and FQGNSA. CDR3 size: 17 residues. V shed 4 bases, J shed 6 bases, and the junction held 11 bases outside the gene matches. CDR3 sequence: CASSSRSGGGSNSPLHF. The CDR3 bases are TGTGCCAGCAGCTCGAGATCAGGGGGCGGTTCTAATTCACCCCTCCACTTT.

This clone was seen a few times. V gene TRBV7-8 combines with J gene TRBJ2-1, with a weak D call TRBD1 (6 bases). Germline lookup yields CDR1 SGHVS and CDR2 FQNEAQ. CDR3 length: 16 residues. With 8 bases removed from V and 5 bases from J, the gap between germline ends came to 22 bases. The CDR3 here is CASQGAGFWGHNEQFF. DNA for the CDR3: TGTGCCAGCCAAGGGGCCGGGTTTTGGGGGCACAATGAGCAGTTCTTC.

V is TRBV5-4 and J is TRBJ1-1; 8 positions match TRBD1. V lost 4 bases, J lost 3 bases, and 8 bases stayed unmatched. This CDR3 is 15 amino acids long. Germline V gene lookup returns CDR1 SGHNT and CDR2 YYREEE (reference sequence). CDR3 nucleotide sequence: TGTGCCAGCAGCCAACCCCGGGACAGGTACACTGAAGCTTTCTTT. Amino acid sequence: CASSQPRDRYTEAFF.

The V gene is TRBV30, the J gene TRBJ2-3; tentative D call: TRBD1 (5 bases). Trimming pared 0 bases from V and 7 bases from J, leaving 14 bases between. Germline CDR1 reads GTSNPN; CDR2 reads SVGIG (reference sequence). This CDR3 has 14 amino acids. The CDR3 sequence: CAWSVQAWTNTQYF. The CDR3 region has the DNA TGTGCCTGGAGTGTACAGGCCTGGACCAATACGCAGTATTTT.

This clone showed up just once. The CDR3 DNA reads as TGTGCCAGCAGCTTAAATCCGGGGTCGGGTGGCTATGGCTACACCTTC. Translating it yields CASSLNPGSGGYGYTF. The J gene is TRBJ1-2, the V gene TRBV7-9, with unresolved D. Germline lookup yields CDR1 SEHNR and CDR2 FQNEAQ (reference sequence). The CDR3 covers 16 residues. V was pared by 2 bases and J by 4 bases, with 17 bases between.